This passage covers 18 T cell receptor beta chains from one sample sequenced in a study of OX40 agonist ivuxolimab in advanced cancers. Here immunoSEQ multiplex PCR was the method, and the copy in TCRdb shows in-frame clones only, minus some. The sample has roughly 53,000 clones, less than 90% seen once. The material sequenced was CD4+ or CD8+ T cells sorted from blood, taken in a trial of the OX40 agonist ivuxolimab. These TCRs come from an adult with an advanced solid tumor such as melanoma, head and neck, liver or kidney cancer.

The chain joins TRBV11-2 to TRBJ2-3, with D hard to call. This CDR3 spans 15 amino acids. V gave up 5 bases and J gave up 3 bases, with 15 bases separating them. Per the germline V gene, CDR1 is SGHAT and CDR2 is FQNNGV. The CDR3 nucleotides are TGTGCCAGCAGCCAGACTGGGCCGACGACAGATACGCAGTATTTT. Its translation is CASSQTGPTTDTQYF.

The V call is TRBV7-9, the J call TRBJ1-3; possible D gene TRBD1, 5 bases. V shed 4 bases and J shed 8 bases, with 12 bases lying between them. In germline, CDR1 is SEHNR, CDR2 FQNEAQ (reference sequence). The length of the CDR3 is 13 residues. The CDR3 spells CASSSITGDTIYF. CDR3 coding DNA: TGTGCCAGCAGCTCAATCACAGGCGACACCATATATTTT.

This clone was seen just once. The chain joins TRBV19 to TRBJ1-1; 7 bases line up with TRBD1. The CDR3 consists of 14 residues. Germline CDR1 reads LNHDA; CDR2 reads SQIVND (reference sequence). The junction had 6 bases not matched to a gene; V was cut back by 6 bases and J by 2 bases. The CDR3 loop is CASSMTGINTEAFF. In DNA form, the CDR3 reads TGTGCCAGTAGCATGACAGGGATAAACACTGAAGCTTTCTTT. Filled out from reference TRBV19 and TRBJ1-1, the complete variable domain reads DGGITQSPKYLFRKEGQNVTLSCEQNLNHDAMYWYRQDPGQGLRLIYYSQIVNDFQKGDIAEGYSVSREKKESFPLTVTSAQKNPTAFYLCASSMTGINTEAFFGQGTRLTVV.

This sequence joins TRBV5-1 and TRBJ2-7; 9 nucleotides line up with TRBD2. V dropped 4 bases and J dropped 3; count of bases not matched to a gene: 8. In germline, CDR1 is SGHRS, CDR2 YFSETQ. The CDR3 consists of 15 residues. In DNA, the CDR3 is TGCGCCAGCAGCCAAATTAGCGGGAGTATCTACGAGCAGTACTTC. It encodes CASSQISGSIYEQYF.

This sequence joins TRBV6-5 and TRBJ2-2, with D tentatively TRBD2 (6 bases). V lost 4 bases and J lost 7, with 16 bases in between. Germline V gene data show CDR1 as MNHEY and CDR2 as SVGAGI. This CDR3 has 15 amino acids. The CDR3 loop reads CASSSYSGGIGELFF. DNA of the CDR3: TGTGCCAGCAGTTCCTACAGCGGAGGGATCGGGGAGCTGTTTTTT.

This chain uses TRBV2 with TRBJ2-7; 7 bases agree with TRBD1. The CDR3 consists of 13 residues. Losses at the gene ends were 6 bases for V and 6 bases for J; bases not matched to a gene: 8. Germline V gene data show CDR1 as SNHLY and CDR2 as FYNNEI. The CDR3: CASRLDRRPEQYF. CDR3 DNA sequence: TGTGCCAGCAGGCTGGACAGGCGGCCCGAGCAGTACTTC.

The chain recombines TRBV28 with TRBJ2-7, with TRBD1 as a possible D gene (6 bases). The V gene lost 5 bases and the J gene lost 7 bases, with 12 bases spanning the gap. The CDR3 spans 12 residues. Germline V gives CDR1 MDHEN, CDR2 SYDVKM. In nucleotides, the CDR3 is TGTGCCAGCAGTCCTAGGGGGTTTGAGCAGTACTTC. Its protein product is CASSPRGFEQYF. Combining the CDR3 with reference TRBV28 and TRBJ2-7 gives the whole variable domain DVKVTQSSRYLVKRTGEKVFLECVQDMDHENMFWYRQDPGLGLRLIYFSYDVKMKEKGDIPEGYSVSREKKERFSLILESASTNQTSMYLCASSPRGFEQYFGPGTRLTVT.

The chain recombines TRBV5-4 with TRBJ1-2, with TRBD1 as a possible D gene (5 bases). The CDR3 spans 16 residues. In germline, CDR1 is SGHNT, CDR2 YYREEE (reference sequence). Trimming stripped 0 bases from V and 6 bases from J, with 18 bases between. CDR3 DNA sequence: TGTGCCAGCAGCTTGGAGGGGATCCCCCCTCGGAATGGCTACACCTTC. Translating it yields CASSLEGIPPRNGYTF. Supplemented by reference TRBV5-4 and TRBJ1-2, the full variable domain reads ETGVTQSPTHLIKTRGQQVTLRCSSQSGHNTVSWYQQALGQGPQFIFQYYREEENGRGNFPPRFSGLQFPNYSSELNVNALELDDSALYLCASSLEGIPPRNGYTFGSGTRLTVV.

The gene calls are TRBV2 and TRBJ2-7; 9 nucleotides match TRBD2. The CDR3 totals 14 residues. The junction had 7 bases not matched to a gene; V was cut back by 6 bases and J by 4 bases. Germline-derived CDR1 and CDR2 are SNHLY and FYNNEI. CDR3 coding DNA: TGTGCCAGCAGAGCCGGGACTAGCCTATACGAGCAGTACTTC. The encoded protein is CASRAGTSLYEQYF. The variable domain in full, completed from reference TRBV2 and TRBJ2-7, reads EPEVTQTPSHQVTQMGQEVILRCVPISNHLYFYWYRQILGQKVEFLVSFYNNEISEKSEIFDDQFSVERPDGSNFTLKIRSTKLEDSAMYFCASRAGTSLYEQYFGPGTRLTVT.

This chain links TRBV2 with TRBJ2-5; TRBD2 agrees at 10 bases. Germline CDR1 is SNHLY and CDR2 is FYNNEI. The CDR3 has 14 residues. With 8 bases clipped from V and 4 bases from J, the junction kept 7 bases outside the gene matches. The CDR3 DNA follows: TGTGCCAGCGAGGGGGCTAGCGGGGGAGAGACCCAGTACTTC. This sequence encodes CASEGASGGETQYF. The full variable domain, with the rest looked up from reference TRBV2 and TRBJ2-5, is EPEVTQTPSHQVTQMGQEVILRCVPISNHLYFYWYRQILGQKVEFLVSFYNNEISEKSEIFDDQFSVERPDGSNFTLKIRSTKLEDSAMYFCASEGASGGETQYFGPGTRLLVL.

This chain joins TRBV27 and TRBJ2-6, with unresolved D. Germline CDR1 MNHEY, CDR2 SMNVEV (reference sequence). Trimming cost V 3 bases and J 2 bases, with 11 bases left between them. This CDR3 contains 16 residues. CDR3 in DNA: TGTGCCAGCAGTTTCCAGAACCGCCCTGGGGCCAACGTCCTGACTTTC. Translated, it gives CASSFQNRPGANVLTF.

The chain couples TRBV29-1 to TRBJ1-3, with D unclear. The V gene's germline CDR1 is SQVTM and CDR2 ANQGSEA. The V and J ends lost 5 bases and 0 bases respectively, with 11 bases between them. The length of the CDR3 is 14 residues. Here the CDR3 DNA reads TGCAGCGTTCAAGGAGGTACCTCTGGAAACACCATATATTTT. Translated: CSVQGGTSGNTIYF.

The chain uses TRBV28 and TRBJ2-1; 8 nucleotides align to TRBD2. Trimming cost V 4 bases and J 2 bases; bases outside gene matches: 7. This CDR3 comprises 16 residues. Germline V CDR1 and CDR2: MDHEN, SYDVKM. The CDR3 loop reads CASSSPTSGTYNEQFF. Written as DNA, the CDR3 is TGTGCCAGCAGTTCCCCAACTAGCGGAACCTACAATGAGCAGTTCTTC.

J is TRBJ1-1 and V is TRBV7-9; D is uncertain. The CDR3 spans 14 residues. The ends were cut back, 1 base at V and 0 bases at J, with 6 bases in the middle. From germline, CDR1 is SEHNR and CDR2 FQNEAQ (reference sequence). In DNA, the CDR3 is TGTGCCAGCAGCTTAGGTGGGCTGAACACTGAAGCTTTCTTT. As protein: CASSLGGLNTEAFF.

This chain links TRBV20-1 with TRBJ2-1; no reliable D call. The germline V and J ends were trimmed by 4 bases and 5 bases, with 6 bases remaining between them. Looked up from germline, CDR1 is DFQATT and CDR2 is SNEGSKA (reference sequence). There are 11 residues in the CDR3. CDR3 coding DNA: TGCAGTGCTAACATCAACAATGAGCAGTTCTTC. Its translation: CSANINNEQFF.

This chain connects TRBV7-9 to TRBJ2-5, with D possibly TRBD1 on 5 matching bases. CDR1 is SEHNR, CDR2 FQNEAQ, per germline (reference sequence). CDR3 length: 14 amino acids. The V end was cut by 2 bases, the J end by 10 bases, with 17 bases between. The CDR3 reads CASSLSFQGKGQYF. Here the CDR3 DNA reads TGTGCCAGCAGCTTAAGTTTCCAGGGAAAGGGCCAGTACTTC. Complete variable domain (other parts from reference TRBV7-9 and TRBJ2-5): DTGVSQNPRHKITKRGQNVTFRCDPISEHNRLYWYRQTLGQGPEFLTYFQNEAQLEKSRLLSDRFSAERPKGSFSTLEIQRTEQGDSAMYLCASSLSFQGKGQYFGPGTRLLVL.

This chain links TRBV6-5 with TRBJ2-1; 10 bases match TRBD2. The CDR3 extends over 15 amino acids. The V and J ends lost 10 bases and 3 bases, in that order; junction bases with no gene match: 9. Germline V gives CDR1 MNHEY, CDR2 SVGAGI. CDR3 sequence: CATNQRGGFYNEQFF. In DNA form, the CDR3 reads TGTGCCACAAACCAGCGGGGGGGCTTCTACAATGAGCAGTTCTTC.

This rearrangement joins TRBV19 to TRBJ2-1, with a possible D match to TRBD2 (6 bases). The V gene's germline CDR1 is LNHDA and CDR2 SQIVND (reference sequence). The CDR3 is 15 residues long. V dropped 8 bases and J dropped 2 bases, with 16 bases sitting between them. CDR3 loop: CASRRASVTYNEQFF. CDR3 sequence (DNA): TGTGCCAGTCGCAGGGCTAGCGTAACCTACAATGAGCAGTTCTTC.